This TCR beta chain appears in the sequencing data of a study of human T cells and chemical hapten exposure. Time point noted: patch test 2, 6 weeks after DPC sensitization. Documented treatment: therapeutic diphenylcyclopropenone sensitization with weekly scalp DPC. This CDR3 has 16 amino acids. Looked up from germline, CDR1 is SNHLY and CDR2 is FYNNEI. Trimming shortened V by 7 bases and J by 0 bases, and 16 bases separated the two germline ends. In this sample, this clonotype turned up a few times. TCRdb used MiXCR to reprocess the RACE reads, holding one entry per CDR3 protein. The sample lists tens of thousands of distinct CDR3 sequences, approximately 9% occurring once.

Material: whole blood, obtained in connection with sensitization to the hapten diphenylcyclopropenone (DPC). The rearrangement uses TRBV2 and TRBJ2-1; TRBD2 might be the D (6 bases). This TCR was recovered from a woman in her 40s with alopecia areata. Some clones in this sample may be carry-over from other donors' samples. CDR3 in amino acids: CASTPRRGNSYNEQFF. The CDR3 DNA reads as TGTGCCAGCACTCCTCGGCGGGGTAACTCCTACAATGAGCAGTTCTTC.